This T cell receptor (beta chain) was captured in a study of blood T cells in healthy people across ages. No fewer than 7 million PBMCs went into each sample. This clonotype was found a few times. The authors ran a second PCR of 7 to 11 cycles using a sample-barcoded 5' primer and a J-beta primer mix. Every sample returned 2.5 million or more CDR3-containing paired-end reads. TCRdb reprocessed the 5' RACE reads with MiXCR, giving one entry per CDR3 protein. The sample records about 730,000 distinct CDR3 sequences, roughly 45% being singletons. Germline assignment: CDR1 KGHSH and CDR2 LQKENI. There are 12 residues in the CDR3. V shed 3 bases and J shed 4 bases, with 6 bases lying between them.

This TCR derives from a woman aged 60 to 75 in good health. Sequenced material: blood. V and J are TRBV18 and TRBJ2-5; D remains unclear. CDR3 residues: CASSPLIETQYF. The CDR3 nucleotides are TGTGCCAGCTCACCTCTCATAGAGACCCAGTACTTC.